These T cell receptor beta chains were read from a single sample in a study of T cell repertoires in cytomegalovirus infection. In TCRdb, the reads were re-called with MiXCR into one record per CDR3 protein. The sample records just under 550,000 distinct CDR3 sequences, about 26% being singletons. What was sequenced was PBMCs. Receptors originate from a human donor in good health (CMV status not recorded). Some clones in this sample may be carry-over from other donors' samples. The CDR3 runs from the conserved cysteine through the conserved F or W. The order of the fields is clone size, D gene, J gene, V gene, CDR3 DNA, CDR3 protein. A D gene is named only where the DNA matches it firmly. Clone size is stated in some rows and not others, as once, few, many or a class when expanded.

abundance: NA; d_gene: TRBD1; j_gene: TRBJ2-2; v_gene: TRBV5-1; CDR3nt: TGCGCCAGCAGCTTGGCCGACAGGGAAACCGGGGAGCTGTTTTTT; CDR3aa: CASSLADRETGELFF
abundance: many; d_gene: TRBD1; j_gene: TRBJ1-3; v_gene: TRBV7-2; CDR3nt: TGTGCCAGCAGGACAGGGGGCGCGAGTGGAAACACCATATATTTT; CDR3aa: CASRTGGASGNTIYF
abundance: few; d_gene: NA; j_gene: TRBJ2-3; v_gene: TRBV20-1; CDR3nt: TGCAGTGCGGGGAGGATGACAGATACGCAGTATTTT; CDR3aa: CSAGRMTDTQYF
abundance: NA; d_gene: TRBD2; j_gene: TRBJ2-3; v_gene: TRBV7-2; CDR3nt: TGTGCCAGCAGCTTAACGGCGGGGGGCAATACGCAGTATTTT; CDR3aa: CASSLTAGGNTQYF
abundance: few; d_gene: TRBD1; j_gene: TRBJ1-1; v_gene: TRBV28; CDR3nt: TGTGCCATCAGACAGGGTAACACTGAAGCTTTCTTT; CDR3aa: CAIRQGNTEAFF
abundance: few; d_gene: NA; j_gene: TRBJ1-2; v_gene: TRBV6-2/TRBV6-3; CDR3nt: TGTGCCAGCAGAAGACAGAGTAACTATGGCTACACCTTC; CDR3aa: CASRRQSNYGYTF
abundance: few; d_gene: TRBD2; j_gene: TRBJ2-4; v_gene: TRBV6-2/TRBV6-3; CDR3nt: TGTGCCAGCAGTTTAAGCGGGAGGAAAAACATTCAGTACTTC; CDR3aa: CASSLSGRKNIQYF
abundance: NA; d_gene: TRBD2; j_gene: TRBJ2-5; v_gene: TRBV9; CDR3nt: TGTGCCAGCAGCGTAGGGGTAGCGGGAGCAGAGACCCAGTACTTC; CDR3aa: CASSVGVAGAETQYF
abundance: NA; d_gene: NA; j_gene: TRBJ1-2; v_gene: TRBV7-9; CDR3nt: TGTGCCAGCAGCTTAGTCGTTTCGTCTAACTATGGCTACACCTTC; CDR3aa: CASSLVVSSNYGYTF
abundance: few; d_gene: NA; j_gene: TRBJ2-5; v_gene: TRBV5-1; CDR3nt: TGCGCCAGCACCCCATTCGGGCAGCAAGAGACCCAGTACTTC; CDR3aa: CASTPFGQQETQYF
abundance: few; d_gene: NA; j_gene: TRBJ1-6; v_gene: TRBV20-1; CDR3nt: TGCAGTGCTATCGAACAAGGGGAGGCACCCCTCCACTTT; CDR3aa: CSAIEQGEAPLHF
abundance: NA; d_gene: NA; j_gene: TRBJ2-3; v_gene: TRBV19; CDR3nt: TGTGCCAGTAGTCCCGGACCAGCAGATACGCAGTATTTT; CDR3aa: CASSPGPADTQYF
abundance: NA; d_gene: NA; j_gene: TRBJ1-5; v_gene: TRBV6-1; CDR3nt: TGTGCCAGCCGACGGGACAATAGCAATCAGCCCCAGCATTTT; CDR3aa: CASRRDNSNQPQHF
abundance: many; d_gene: TRBD2; j_gene: TRBJ2-1; v_gene: TRBV7-3; CDR3nt: TGTGCCAGCAGCCAGACTAGCGGGAGGGTAAATGAGCAGTTCTTC; CDR3aa: CASSQTSGRVNEQFF
abundance: few; d_gene: TRBD1; j_gene: TRBJ1-1; v_gene: TRBV6-1; CDR3nt: TGTGCCAGCAGTGCCGGGACAGCGACTGAAGCTTTCTTT; CDR3aa: CASSAGTATEAFF
abundance: NA; d_gene: TRBD2; j_gene: TRBJ2-1; v_gene: TRBV6-2/TRBV6-3; CDR3nt: TGTGCCAGCAGTTACTCTCTAGCGGGAGGGTGGAATGAGCAGTTCTTC; CDR3aa: CASSYSLAGGWNEQFF
abundance: few; d_gene: TRBD2; j_gene: TRBJ2-1; v_gene: TRBV29-1; CDR3nt: TGCAGCGTTGAGTTCGTTAGCGGGATCCACAATGAGCAGTTCTTC; CDR3aa: CSVEFVSGIHNEQFF
abundance: NA; d_gene: TRBD2; j_gene: TRBJ2-3; v_gene: TRBV6-2/TRBV6-3; CDR3nt: TGTGCCAGCAGAAGACTAGCGGGAGGAAGCACAGATACGCAGTATTTT; CDR3aa: CASRRLAGGSTDTQYF
abundance: NA; d_gene: NA; j_gene: TRBJ1-2; v_gene: TRBV29-1; CDR3nt: TGCAGCGTTGTAAGACAGAACGCCCTCTATGGCTACACCTTC; CDR3aa: CSVVRQNALYGYTF
abundance: many; d_gene: TRBD1; j_gene: TRBJ2-3; v_gene: TRBV19; CDR3nt: TGTGCCAGTTCTCGGACAGGGTCTATGTCGGATACGCAGTATTTT; CDR3aa: CASSRTGSMSDTQYF
abundance: many; d_gene: NA; j_gene: TRBJ2-3; v_gene: TRBV7-2; CDR3nt: TGTGCCAGCAGCTTCCCGACCCAGGCGGCACTTTACACAGATACGCAGTATTTT; CDR3aa: CASSFPTQAALYTDTQYF
abundance: NA; d_gene: TRBD1; j_gene: TRBJ1-5; v_gene: TRBV5-8; CDR3nt: TGTGCCAGCAGCTTGGGACAGGGTGTCAATCAGCCCCAGCATTTT; CDR3aa: CASSLGQGVNQPQHF
abundance: few; d_gene: NA; j_gene: TRBJ2-1; v_gene: TRBV11-2; CDR3nt: TGTGCCAGCAGCTTAGTTGCAGGGGAGGTCTATGAGCAGTTCTTC; CDR3aa: CASSLVAGEVYEQFF
abundance: NA; d_gene: TRBD2; j_gene: TRBJ2-5; v_gene: TRBV28; CDR3nt: TGTGCCAGCAATCCAGCGGGAGGGCTTGGGGAGACCCAGTACTTC; CDR3aa: CASNPAGGLGETQYF
abundance: NA; d_gene: NA; j_gene: TRBJ1-6; v_gene: TRBV4-3; CDR3nt: TGCGCCAGCAGCCAAGAGACTACAGCTAATTCACCCCTCCACTTT; CDR3aa: CASSQETTANSPLHF
abundance: NA; d_gene: NA; j_gene: TRBJ1-6; v_gene: TRBV20-1; CDR3nt: TGCAGTGCTAGAGATCCCCTTAACTCCTATAATTCACCCCTCCACTTT; CDR3aa: CSARDPLNSYNSPLHF
abundance: few; d_gene: NA; j_gene: TRBJ2-1; v_gene: TRBV29-1; CDR3nt: TGCAGCGTTGAAAAAAGTTACCGGTATGAGCAGTTCTTC; CDR3aa: CSVEKSYRYEQFF
abundance: few; d_gene: NA; j_gene: TRBJ2-5; v_gene: TRBV7-2; CDR3nt: TGTGCCAGCAGCTTAGGGTCAGGAAGGGAGACCCAGTACTTC; CDR3aa: CASSLGSGRETQYF
abundance: NA; d_gene: NA; j_gene: TRBJ2-5; v_gene: TRBV28; CDR3nt: TGTGCCAGCAGGGGGGCGGGAATAGAGACCCAGTACTTC; CDR3aa: CASRGAGIETQYF
abundance: NA; d_gene: NA; j_gene: TRBJ2-5; v_gene: TRBV30; CDR3nt: TGTGCCTGGACTCCGACTAAAGAGACCCAGTACTTC; CDR3aa: CAWTPTKETQYF
abundance: few; d_gene: TRBD1; j_gene: TRBJ2-5; v_gene: TRBV20-1; CDR3nt: TGCAGTGCTTCCCGACAGGGTCATTTCCAAGAGACCCAGTACTTC; CDR3aa: CSASRQGHFQETQYF
abundance: NA; d_gene: NA; j_gene: TRBJ1-5; v_gene: TRBV7-6; CDR3nt: TGTGCCAGCAGCTCAGGGGAACAGCCCCAGCATTTT; CDR3aa: CASSSGEQPQHF
abundance: few; d_gene: NA; j_gene: TRBJ2-1; v_gene: TRBV20-1; CDR3nt: TGCAGTGCTCTGGATTACACCCTTTCCTTATCTGGGGATGAGCAGTTCTTC; CDR3aa: CSALDYTLSLSGDEQFF
abundance: NA; d_gene: TRBD1; j_gene: TRBJ2-3; v_gene: TRBV6-1; CDR3nt: TGTGCCAGCAGTCATCAGGACAGGGTTAGAGATACGCAGTATTTT; CDR3aa: CASSHQDRVRDTQYF
abundance: NA; d_gene: NA; j_gene: TRBJ2-1; v_gene: TRBV10-1; CDR3nt: TGCGCCAGCAGTGAAGGACGGGTCTCTGGTAGCGAGAATGCCTACAATGAGCAGTTCTTC; CDR3aa: CASSEGRVSGSENAYNEQFF
abundance: few; d_gene: TRBD2; j_gene: TRBJ2-5; v_gene: TRBV6-1; CDR3nt: TGTGCCAGCAGTTCTTTAGCGGGAGGGCGCGGGGAGACCCAGTACTTC; CDR3aa: CASSSLAGGRGETQYF
abundance: NA; d_gene: NA; j_gene: TRBJ2-2; v_gene: TRBV14; CDR3nt: TGTGCCAGCAGCCAAGCGGGGATCCCCAACACCGGGGAGCTGTTTTTT; CDR3aa: CASSQAGIPNTGELFF
abundance: NA; d_gene: TRBD1; j_gene: TRBJ2-5; v_gene: TRBV6-1; CDR3nt: TGTGCCAGCAGTTATGGGACAGGGGCCCTCCAAGAGACCCAGTACTTC; CDR3aa: CASSYGTGALQETQYF
abundance: NA; d_gene: NA; j_gene: TRBJ2-1; v_gene: TRBV7-9; CDR3nt: TGTGCCAGCAGCTTAGCGCTCCTTGGGAGCTCCTACAATGAGCAGTTCTTC; CDR3aa: CASSLALLGSSYNEQFF
abundance: few; d_gene: TRBD2; j_gene: TRBJ2-3; v_gene: TRBV20-1; CDR3nt: TGCAGTGCTAGAGATTATGGGAGGGCCGCTACAGATACGCAGTATTTT; CDR3aa: CSARDYGRAATDTQYF
abundance: NA; d_gene: NA; j_gene: TRBJ2-5; v_gene: TRBV28; CDR3nt: TGTGCCAGCACCCTTAGGGGACCTCCGGAGACCCAGTACTTC; CDR3aa: CASTLRGPPETQYF
abundance: many; d_gene: NA; j_gene: TRBJ1-4; v_gene: TRBV4-3; CDR3nt: TGCGCCAGCAGCCAAGATCGTGAAAAACTGTTTTTT; CDR3aa: CASSQDREKLFF
abundance: NA; d_gene: TRBD2; j_gene: TRBJ2-7; v_gene: TRBV6-6; CDR3nt: TGTGCCAGCAGCACCGGTAGCGGGAATTCGTACGAGCAGTACTTC; CDR3aa: CASSTGSGNSYEQYF
abundance: NA; d_gene: NA; j_gene: TRBJ2-1; v_gene: TRBV6-2/TRBV6-3; CDR3nt: TGTGCCAGCACCCCGCCTACCAATGAGCAGTTCTTC; CDR3aa: CASTPPTNEQFF
abundance: NA; d_gene: NA; j_gene: TRBJ1-1; v_gene: TRBV5-1; CDR3nt: TGCGCCAGCAGCCTAACCCCCCAGGATGAAGCTTTCTTT; CDR3aa: CASSLTPQDEAFF
abundance: NA; d_gene: NA; j_gene: TRBJ1-4; v_gene: TRBV19; CDR3nt: TGTGCCAGTAGGTATAATGAAAAACTGTTTTTT; CDR3aa: CASRYNEKLFF
abundance: few; d_gene: TRBD2; j_gene: TRBJ2-3; v_gene: TRBV12-3/TRBV12-4; CDR3nt: TGTGCCAGCAGTCCACCTAGCGGAACTAGCACAGATACGCAGTATTTT; CDR3aa: CASSPPSGTSTDTQYF
abundance: few; d_gene: NA; j_gene: TRBJ2-5; v_gene: TRBV27; CDR3nt: TGTGCCAGCAGTCCCCGATGGTTCACCCTGGAGACCCAGTACTTC; CDR3aa: CASSPRWFTLETQYF
abundance: NA; d_gene: NA; j_gene: TRBJ2-5; v_gene: TRBV7-8; CDR3nt: TGTGCCAGCAGCTCCTTTTTCGGTAGAAGGCAAGAGACCCAGTACTTC; CDR3aa: CASSSFFGRRQETQYF
abundance: NA; d_gene: TRBD2; j_gene: TRBJ2-2; v_gene: TRBV27; CDR3nt: TGTGCCAGCAGTTTGGGTGGCGGCCGGACGGGGGGCGGGGAGCTGTTTTTT; CDR3aa: CASSLGGGRTGGGELFF
abundance: NA; d_gene: TRBD2; j_gene: TRBJ2-1; v_gene: TRBV7-2; CDR3nt: TGTGCCAGCAGCTTATCGGGGACTAGCGAATGGGGTGAGCAGTTCTTC; CDR3aa: CASSLSGTSEWGEQFF
abundance: few; d_gene: TRBD1; j_gene: TRBJ1-2; v_gene: TRBV19; CDR3nt: TGTGCCAGTAGTATTCAGGACGACAGGGGTCCCTATGGCTACACCTTC; CDR3aa: CASSIQDDRGPYGYTF